This T cell receptor beta chain was identified during a study of beta chain features in type 1 diabetes (dated by TCRdb to 2017 to 2018). Context from the whole study: Mean age, gender distribution, total cell number and subset yield did not differ between patients and healthy donors. Across all samples, about 110 million sorted cells were examined, and cell number per subset correlated strongly with RNA yield. In the study, recently diagnosed type 1 diabetes patients and matched healthy donors were compared on the TCRB repertoires of their sorted circulating CD4+ T cell subsets. Naive and central memory subsets were obtained from all 30 or so donors, but regulatory and stem cell-like memory subsets were isolated from only 8 patients and roughly 8 healthy donors. Paper-wide results and their limitations: Naive, central memory and regulatory TCRB repertoires appeared to be more similar among patients than among healthy donors. PCR might favor shorter templates, but patient and control samples were amplified and corrected together, so any skew would affect both groups equally. Fewer insertions and more nucleotide deletions at VDJ recombination sites were observed in patients with type 1 diabetes, implying thymic rearrangement abnormalities. Because small numbers of individuals were included in the HLA sub-analyses, any influence of HLA type on TCRB rearrangement was left unresolved. Because cDNA was sequenced instead of genomic DNA, activated cells with high expression could be over-represented, although the groups did not differ in activation or CD3 levels. A moderate but significant shortening of TCRB CDR3 length was observed in type 1 diabetes patients in all four CD4+ subsets.

This clone was seen more than once but under ten times. The specificity of this receptor is unknown. Base qualities are not at hand, and no much larger clone is one base apart. Each donor gave one peripheral blood draw, averaging approximately 110 mL, which was collected into heparinised tubes. A BD FACSAria II and a panel including CD45RO, CCR7, CD25, CD127, CD95 and CD27 were used to sort naive, central memory, regulatory and stem cell-like memory CD4+ T cells. Every sorted population had a purity above 95%. Right away, PBMCs were isolated by Lymphoprep density gradient centrifugation and were stained directly, with no culture step. Samples were stained and sorted in pairs, with one healthy donor and one patient per experiment, so that batch effects were minimized. Trimming costs V 2 bases and J 6 bases, and their ends lie 20 bases apart. CDR3 length: 16 amino acids, cysteine to phenylalanine. The retained sequence is limited to the CDR3, 48 bases, with the frame set at the first base. CDR1 and CDR2, looked up from the germline V gene, are SGHAT and FQNNGV.

All of the isolated RNA was reverse transcribed with the High Capacity cDNA Reverse Transcription Kit, so expressed TCRB transcripts were sequenced. Naive, central memory and regulatory T cell samples underwent deep immunoSEQ sequencing, averaging about 3.57 million total reads per sample. Sorted cells were lysed in RLT buffer and RNA was extracted with DNase-treated RNeasy Micro or Mini kits, depending on cell number. Each cell subset was processed separately to prevent cross-contamination, with patient and healthy donor samples processed together. TCRB sequences were amplified from cDNA with the immunoSEQ multiplex PCR, producing 87-bp fragments spanning the CDR3 region. Amplicons were sequenced on the Illumina HiSeq platform. As for the original processing: PCR bias was computationally corrected using synthetic template baselines, reads within Hamming distance 2 were collapsed, and singletons that could not be merged were discarded. By aligning reads against IMGT, V, D and J genes, CDR3 length, and insertions or deletions at six rearrangement sites were assigned. Within each subset, clonotype counts were normalized to the number of sorted cells before true diversity and Gini coefficients were calculated with the tcR R package. Repertoire sharing was quantified using the overlap coefficient calculated on TCRB nucleotide sequences. Imported from immuneACCESS, the table was reduced by TCRdb to in-frame sequences with V and J called. These copies leave out some clones; in studies compared against another copy, an unresolved V gene accounts for under half, and the cause of the remainder is not known. V, J and clone size are taken as reported in that table, and D and trimming were inferred from the DNA itself. Here the sample has roughly 300,000 clones; less than 10% occur a single time. In total, the top ten clones hold approximately 0.47% of the sample.

Material: central memory CD4+ T cells from blood. Recombination joined TRBV11-2 with TRBJ2-7; a confident D gene designation cannot be given. The TCR was taken from a woman aged 18 to 35 in good health. Here the CDR3 is given as CASSLSGGIVRIEQYF. Read as DNA, the sequence is TGTGCCAGCAGCTTATCCGGCGGTATTGTCAGAATCGAGCAGTACTTC. Supplemented by the reference TRBV11-2 and TRBJ2-7 proteins around the CDR3, the complete variable domain is EAGVAQSPRYKIIEKRQSVAFWCNPISGHATLYWYQQILGQGPKLLIQFQNNGVVDDSQLPKDRFSAERLKGVDSTLKIQPAKLEDSAVYLCASSLSGGIVRIEQYFGPGTRLTVT.